The present entry profiles one T cell receptor (beta chain) with its context. Its antigen is as yet unknown. Reverse transcribing all isolated RNA meant expressed TCRB transcripts were sequenced. Using immunoSEQ multiplex PCR, the repertoire was profiled, and TCRdb retains in-frame clones only, with some absent. The sample yields 150,000 to 170,000 clones, about 8.1% seen once. This entry belongs to a study of beta chain features in type 1 diabetes. Study conclusions and caveats: The study found that naive, central memory and Treg TCRB repertoires appeared more similar in patients than in healthy donors. Possible PCR preference for shorter templates applied equally to patients and controls.

CD4+ cells of the naive, central memory, regulatory and stem cell-like memory types were sorted via CD45RO/CCR7/CD25/CD127/CD95/CD27. Purities over 98% were achieved in all sorted populations. V dropped 0 bases and J dropped 9 bases, with 12 bases sitting between them. Germline assignment: CDR1 LGHNA and CDR2 YNFKEQ. This CDR3 comprises 14 residues. The receptor comes from a young man in good health. Sequencing was performed on central memory CD4+ T cells from blood. The rearrangement uses TRBV4-2 and TRBJ2-1; D not certain. CDR3 residues: CASSQERISTEQFF. In DNA form, the CDR3 reads TGTGCCAGCAGCCAAGAGAGGATTAGCACTGAGCAGTTCTTC.